This TCR beta chain came from a study of shared clonotypes between healthy human individuals. Replicate PCRs for sorted subsets used approximately 190 ng DNA; this equaled 30,000 to 35,000 T cell genomes. Only in-frame clones appear in the TCRdb table, and some are missing; sequencing was by immunoSEQ multiplex PCR. In the table there are about 1.1 million clones, roughly 77% of which are singletons. The CDR3 totals 17 residues. V shed 4 bases and J shed 0 bases, with 15 bases lying between them. In germline, CDR1 is MNHNS, CDR2 SASEGT. As to this clone: The antigen remains undetermined.

General study points: The small donor group covered limited genetic and exposure diversity. Rarefaction gave evidence that sorted-subset sequencing remained incomplete despite large depth.

This receptor was taken from a man aged 18 to 29 in good health. Some clones in this sample may be carry-over from other donors' samples. Input material: memory CD4+ T cells from PBMCs. Subset noted: CD45RA-negative fraction. This sequence joins TRBV6-1 and TRBJ2-2; D is tentatively TRBD1 or TRBD2 (5 bases each). The CDR3 loop is CASSGSGAPANTGELFF. As DNA, the CDR3 is TGTGCCAGCAGTGGCTCCGGGGCCCCGGCGAACACCGGGGAGCTGTTTTTT.